A selection of T cell receptor beta chains follows, all from one sample in a study of CD4 T cells in relation to SARS-CoV-2 and coronaviruses. Repertoires were generated with immunoSEQ multiplex PCR, while TCRdb's copy carries only in-frame clones and drops some. The table has about 29,000 clones, less than 85% seen once. No cognate antigen is known for these TCRs. Source material: CD4+ T cells from PBMCs, cultured in vitro. The receptor source for this set is a human donor in good health. CDR3s include the opening cysteine and the closing phenylalanine or tryptophan. A D gene is named only where the DNA matches it firmly. The size of a clone is reported for some rows only, either as once, few or many, or as a class for expanded clones.

cdr3_length j_call v_call d_call clone_size cdr3_aa cdr3_nt
14 TRBJ2-7 TRBV6-2/TRBV6-3 . . CASSYGISSYEQYF TGTGCCAGCAGTTACGGGATTAGCTCCTACGAGCAGTACTTC
14 TRBJ2-3 TRBV11-2 . . CASSSGVSTDTQYF TGTGCCAGCAGCTCGGGGGTATCCACAGATACGCAGTATTTT
14 TRBJ2-5 TRBV12-2 . . CASRSIDNQETQYF TGTGCAAGTCGCTCCATCGACAACCAAGAGACCCAGTACTTC
18 TRBJ2-7 TRBV11-2 TRBD2 once CASSLRLGLAGGTSEQYF TGTGCCAGCAGCTTAAGATTGGGACTAGCGGGAGGGACGTCCGAGCAGTACTTC
15 TRBJ2-1 TRBV11-3 TRBD2 . CASSFERGGHGEQFF TGTGCCAGCAGCTTTGAACGGGGGGGACACGGCGAGCAGTTCTTC
13 TRBJ1-5 TRBV12-3/TRBV12-4 . . CASSLEGPQPQHF TGTGCCAGCAGTTTAGAGGGGCCTCAGCCCCAGCATTTT
15 TRBJ1-2 TRBV6-5 TRBD1 . CASSYDRGRDYGYTF TGTGCCAGCAGTTACGACAGGGGAAGGGACTATGGCTACACCTTC
15 TRBJ1-4 TRBV6-5 . . CASSYTGPTNEKLFF TGTGCCAGCAGTTATACAGGCCCAACTAATGAAAAACTGTTTTTT
15 TRBJ2-5 TRBV7-2 TRBD2 . CASSPRLAGPLAQYF TGTGCCAGCAGCCCAAGACTAGCGGGCCCACTGGCCCAGTACTTC
15 TRBJ2-5 TRBV3-1/TRBV3-2 . . CASSQEGQGRETQYF TGTGCCAGCAGCCAAGAAGGCCAGGGGCGAGAGACCCAGTACTTC
14 TRBJ2-5 TRBV7-9 TRBD1 . CAGSSGTAQETQYF TGTGCCGGTTCTTCCGGGACAGCCCAAGAGACCCAGTACTTC
18 TRBJ1-4 TRBV19 . . CASKPPGQSLSANEKLFF TGTGCCAGTAAGCCCCCCGGACAGTCGCTCTCGGCTAATGAAAAACTGTTTTTT
15 TRBJ2-5 TRBV2 . . CASSETRVRQETQYF TGTGCCAGCAGTGAAACTCGGGTTCGCCAAGAGACCCAGTACTTC
11 TRBJ2-5 TRBV4-1 . . CASRGSETQYF TGCGCCAGCAGGGGGTCGGAGACCCAGTACTTC
13 TRBJ2-3 TRBV3-1/TRBV3-2 . . CASSPGHTDTQYF TGTGCCAGCAGCCCGGGGCACACAGATACGCAGTATTTT
11 TRBJ2-2 TRBV5-6 . medium-sized CASSFHGELFF TGTGCCAGCAGCTTTCACGGGGAGCTGTTTTTT
13 TRBJ1-1 TRBV12-3/TRBV12-4 TRBD1 few CASRDRGLTEAFF TGTGCCAGCCGGGACAGGGGGCTCACTGAAGCTTTCTTT
16 TRBJ2-7 TRBV6-2/TRBV6-3 TRBD1 . CASSNLDRVRSYEQYF TGTGCCAGCAGTAACCTGGACAGGGTGCGGTCCTACGAGCAGTACTTC
17 TRBJ2-7 TRBV4-1 . few CASSQAEWWVASYEQYF TGCGCCAGCAGCCAAGCTGAGTGGTGGGTAGCCTCCTACGAGCAGTACTTC
14 TRBJ1-3 TRBV19 TRBD1 . CASKGQVAGNTIYF TGTGCCAGTAAGGGACAGGTGGCTGGAAACACCATATATTTT
16 TRBJ1-3 TRBV7-3 . . CASSFGPRPSGNTIYF TGTGCCAGCAGCTTCGGCCCCCGGCCGTCTGGAAACACCATATATTTT
16 TRBJ1-1 TRBV14 TRBD1 few CASSYRDRGSNTEAFF TGTGCCAGCAGCTACCGGGACAGGGGATCGAACACTGAAGCTTTCTTT
15 TRBJ2-1 TRBV28 TRBD2 . CASGMTSADYNEQFF TGTGCCAGCGGCATGACTAGCGCGGACTACAATGAGCAGTTCTTC
13 TRBJ1-5 TRBV2 . . CASRVGGNQPQHF TGTGCCAGCAGGGTAGGAGGTAATCAGCCCCAGCATTTT
15 TRBJ2-1 TRBV6-5 TRBD2 . CASSPGLYSYNEQFF TGTGCCAGCAGTCCGGGACTATACTCCTACAATGAGCAGTTCTTC
13 TRBJ2-2 TRBV7-2 . . CASSLWHTGELFF TGTGCCAGCAGCTTATGGCACACCGGGGAGCTGTTTTTT
12 TRBJ1-2 TRBV27 . . CASSTRGLGYTF TGTGCCAGCAGTACTAGGGGTCTTGGCTACACCTTC
14 TRBJ2-3 TRBV7-2 TRBD1 . CASRPGQGAFTQYF TGTGCCAGCAGGCCGGGACAGGGGGCTTTTACGCAGTATTTT
14 TRBJ1-2 TRBV28 . . CASTNLIQENGYTF TGTGCCAGCACGAATCTCATTCAGGAGAATGGCTACACCTTC
16 TRBJ2-1 TRBV19 . . CASTEPGRGAGNEQFF TGTGCCAGTACGGAACCCGGGAGAGGAGCTGGCAATGAGCAGTTCTTC
11 TRBJ1-2 TRBV27 . . CASIPNYGYTF TGTGCCAGCATTCCTAACTATGGCTACACCTTC
14 TRBJ2-3 TRBV30 . . CAWSVLISTDTQYF TGTGCCTGGAGTGTTTTAATCAGCACAGATACGCAGTATTTT
13 TRBJ2-5 TRBV3-1/TRBV3-2 . . CASSQGPEETQYF TGTGCCAGCAGCCAAGGGCCAGAGGAGACCCAGTACTTC
15 TRBJ2-1 TRBV6-1 . . CASSEQADHYNEQFF TGTGCCAGCAGTGAACAGGCAGACCACTACAATGAGCAGTTCTTC
12 TRBJ1-5 TRBV18 . . CASSPPNQPQHF TGTGCCAGCTCACCGCCAAATCAGCCCCAGCATTTT
15 TRBJ1-4 TRBV5-1 TRBD1 . CASSYDGTGDEKLFF TGCGCCAGCAGTTATGACGGGACAGGGGATGAAAAACTGTTTTTT
14 TRBJ1-3 TRBV29-1 . . CSVEVNSSGNTIYF TGCAGCGTTGAAGTAAACAGCTCTGGAAACACCATATATTTT
13 TRBJ2-3 TRBV7-2 . . CASSLGTGDTQYF TGTGCCAGCAGCTTAGGTACAGGGGATACGCAGTATTTT
13 TRBJ1-2 TRBV12-3/TRBV12-4 . once CASSLSNNYGYTF TGTGCCAGCAGTTTATCGAATAACTATGGCTACACCTTC
14 TRBJ2-3 TRBV15 TRBD2 . CATSREREEDTQYF TGTGCCACCAGCAGAGAACGGGAGGAAGATACGCAGTATTTT
14 TRBJ1-2 TRBV12-5 . . CASGGDGSRYGYTF TGTGCTAGTGGCGGGGACGGGTCTAGATATGGCTACACCTTC
12 TRBJ1-2 TRBV24-1 TRBD1 . CATSDLTGDYTF TGTGCCACCAGTGACCTGACAGGGGACTACACCTTC
14 TRBJ1-5 TRBV7-2 . . CASSPGANIMAQHF TGTGCCAGCAGCCCGGGGGCCAACATTATGGCCCAGCATTTT
13 TRBJ1-1 TRBV5-4 . . CASSLQGVTEAFF TGTGCCAGCAGCCTTCAAGGGGTGACTGAAGCTTTCTTT